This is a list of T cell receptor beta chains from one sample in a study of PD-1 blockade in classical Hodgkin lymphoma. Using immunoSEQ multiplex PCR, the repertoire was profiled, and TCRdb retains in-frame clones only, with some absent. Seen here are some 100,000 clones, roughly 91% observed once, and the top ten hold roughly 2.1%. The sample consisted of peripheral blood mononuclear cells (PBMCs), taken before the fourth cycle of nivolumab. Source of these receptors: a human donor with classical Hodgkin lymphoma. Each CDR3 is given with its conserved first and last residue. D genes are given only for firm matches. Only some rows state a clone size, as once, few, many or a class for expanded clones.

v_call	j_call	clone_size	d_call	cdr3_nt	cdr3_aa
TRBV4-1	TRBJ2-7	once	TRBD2	TGCGCCAGCAGCCAAGATCCTCCGGGACTATCCACATACGAGCAGTACTTC	CASSQDPPGLSTYEQYF
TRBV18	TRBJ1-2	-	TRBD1	TGTGCCAGCTCAGAATCCGGGACAGAAATTAACTATGGCTACACCTTC	CASSESGTEINYGYTF
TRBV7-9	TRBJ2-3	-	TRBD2	TGTGCCAGCAGCTCTAGCGGGAGAACAGATACGCAGTATTTT	CASSSSGRTDTQYF
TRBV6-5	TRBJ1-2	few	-	TGTGCCAGCAACGAAGGAGACACGGACTATGGCTACACCTTC	CASNEGDTDYGYTF
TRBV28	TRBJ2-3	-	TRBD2	TGTGCCAGCAGTTCCGGTCAGTTAGCGGGAGAAGTAGATACGCAGTATTTT	CASSSGQLAGEVDTQYF
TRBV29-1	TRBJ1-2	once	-	TGCAGCGTTCTTGAGACGGATAGCTATGGCTACACCTTC	CSVLETDSYGYTF
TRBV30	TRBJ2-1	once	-	TGTGCCTGGAGTGTAGGGGGCTACAATGAGCAGTTCTTC	CAWSVGGYNEQFF
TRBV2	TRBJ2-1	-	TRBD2	TGTGCCAGCAGTGTTCTTAGCGGGAGGGGCAATGAGCAGTTCTTC	CASSVLSGRGNEQFF
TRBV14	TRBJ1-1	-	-	TGTGCCAGCAGCCAAGATTTCGCTCAGAACACTGAAGCTTTCTTT	CASSQDFAQNTEAFF
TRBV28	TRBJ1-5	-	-	TGTGCCAGCAGTTTGCGCGGGCGAAATAATCAGCCCCAGCATTTT	CASSLRGRNNQPQHF
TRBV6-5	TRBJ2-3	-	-	TGTGCCAGCAGTTTAACCGGGACTAGCACAGATACGCAGTATTTT	CASSLTGTSTDTQYF
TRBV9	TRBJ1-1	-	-	TGTGCCAGCAGCACCGCCATGAACACTGAAGCTTTCTTT	CASSTAMNTEAFF
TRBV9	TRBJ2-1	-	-	TGTGCCAGCAGCGTAGGTCGGGGAAACTACAATGAGCAGTTCTTC	CASSVGRGNYNEQFF
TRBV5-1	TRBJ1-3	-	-	TGCGCCAGCAGCTTGGCCGGGAGCTCTGGAAACACCATATATTTT	CASSLAGSSGNTIYF
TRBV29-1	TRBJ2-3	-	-	TGCAGCGTTGAACCCCGGGCCTCGGGGGATACGCAGTATTTT	CSVEPRASGDTQYF
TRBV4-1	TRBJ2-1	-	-	TGCGCCAGCAGCCAGCCCAATGAGCAGTTCTTC	CASSQPNEQFF
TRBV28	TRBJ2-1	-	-	TGTGCCAGCAGTTCTGTGGTTGTGCAGTTCTTC	CASSSVVVQFF
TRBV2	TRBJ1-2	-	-	TGTGCCAGCAGTGTTTGGAAGCAGGACTATGGCTACACCTTC	CASSVWKQDYGYTF
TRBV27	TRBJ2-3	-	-	TGTGCCAGCAGTTTAAGGGGAGATACGCAGTATTTT	CASSLRGDTQYF
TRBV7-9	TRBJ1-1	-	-	TGTGCCAGCAGCTTCCAGAACCCGAACACTGAAGCTTTCTTT	CASSFQNPNTEAFF
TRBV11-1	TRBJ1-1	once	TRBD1	TGTGCCAGCAGCTGGACAGGGGTGAACACTGAAGCTTTCTTT	CASSWTGVNTEAFF
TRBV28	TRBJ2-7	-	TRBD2	TGTGCCAGCAGGGCTGAACTAGCGGGAATGTACGAGCAGTACTTC	CASRAELAGMYEQYF
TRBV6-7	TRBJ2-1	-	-	TGTGCCAGCAGTTACTCGAAAAACGGTTACTCCTACAATGAGCAGTTCTTC	CASSYSKNGYSYNEQFF
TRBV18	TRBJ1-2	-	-	TGTGCCAGCTCACCCTCGGGGGGCGCGGCTGGCTACACCTTC	CASSPSGGAAGYTF
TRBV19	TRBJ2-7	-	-	TGTGCCAGTAGTATCAAGAGTTCCTACGAGCAGTACTTC	CASSIKSSYEQYF
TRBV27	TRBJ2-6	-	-	TGTGCCAGCAGTTTACAGTTAGGCAGTAGGGATGGGGCCAACGTCCTGACTTTC	CASSLQLGSRDGANVLTF
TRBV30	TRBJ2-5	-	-	TGTGCCTGGAGTGTACCTTACTTAGAGACCCAGTACTTC	CAWSVPYLETQYF
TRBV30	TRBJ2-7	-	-	TGTGCCTGGAGTGTGTCGGGAGCTTACTACGAGCAGTACTTC	CAWSVSGAYYEQYF
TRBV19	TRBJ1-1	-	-	TGTGCCAGTAGTACCTACAAGAACACTGAAGCTTTCTTT	CASSTYKNTEAFF
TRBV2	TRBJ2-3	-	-	TGTGCCAGCAGTGGGGCCTTAGCCGTTAGGCCCCCAGATACGCAGTATTTT	CASSGALAVRPPDTQYF
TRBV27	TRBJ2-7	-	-	TGTGCCAGCAGTTTCAACTCCTACGAGCAGTACTTC	CASSFNSYEQYF
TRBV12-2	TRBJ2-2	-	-	TGTGCAAGTCGCCCGGGACTAAATAGCACCGGGGAGCTGTTTTTT	CASRPGLNSTGELFF
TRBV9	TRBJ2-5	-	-	TGTGCCAGCAGCGAAACGGCCTGGCAAGAGACCCAGTACTTC	CASSETAWQETQYF
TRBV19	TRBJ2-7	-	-	TGTGCCAGTCCCCGCCCCTCGACAGCCCGTGGGGGCGAGCAGTACTTC	CASPRPSTARGGEQYF